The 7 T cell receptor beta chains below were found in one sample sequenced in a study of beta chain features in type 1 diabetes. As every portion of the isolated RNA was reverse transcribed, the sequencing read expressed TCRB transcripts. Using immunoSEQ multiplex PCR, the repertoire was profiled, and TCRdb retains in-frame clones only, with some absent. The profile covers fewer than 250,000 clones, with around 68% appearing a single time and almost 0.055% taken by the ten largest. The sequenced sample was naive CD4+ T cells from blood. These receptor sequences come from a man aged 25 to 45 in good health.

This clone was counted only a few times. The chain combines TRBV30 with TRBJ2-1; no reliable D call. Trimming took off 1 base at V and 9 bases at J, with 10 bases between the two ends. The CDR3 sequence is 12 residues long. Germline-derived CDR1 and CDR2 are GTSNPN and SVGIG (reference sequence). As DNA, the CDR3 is TGTGCCTGGAGTGGGACCTCCGGTGAGCAGTTCTTC. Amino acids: CAWSGTSGEQFF.

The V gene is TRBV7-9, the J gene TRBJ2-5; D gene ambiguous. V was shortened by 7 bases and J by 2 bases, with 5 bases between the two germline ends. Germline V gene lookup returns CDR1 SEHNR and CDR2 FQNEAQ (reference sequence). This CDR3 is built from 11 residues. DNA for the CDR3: TGTGCCAGCACCTCACAAGAGACCCAGTACTTC. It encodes CASTSQETQYF.

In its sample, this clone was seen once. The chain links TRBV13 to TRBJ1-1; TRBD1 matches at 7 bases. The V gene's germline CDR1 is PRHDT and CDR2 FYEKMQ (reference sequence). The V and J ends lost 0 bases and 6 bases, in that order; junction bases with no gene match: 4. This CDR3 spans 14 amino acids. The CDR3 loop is CASSLGGTDSEAFF. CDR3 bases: TGTGCCAGCAGCTTAGGAGGGACAGACTCTGAAGCTTTCTTT.

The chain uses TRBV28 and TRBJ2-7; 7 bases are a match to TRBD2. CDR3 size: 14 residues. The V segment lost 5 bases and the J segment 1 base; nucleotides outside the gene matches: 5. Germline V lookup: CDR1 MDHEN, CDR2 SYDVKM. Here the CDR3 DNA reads TGTGCCAGCAGTCCGAGACTAGCATCCTACGAGCAGTACTTC. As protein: CASSPRLASYEQYF.

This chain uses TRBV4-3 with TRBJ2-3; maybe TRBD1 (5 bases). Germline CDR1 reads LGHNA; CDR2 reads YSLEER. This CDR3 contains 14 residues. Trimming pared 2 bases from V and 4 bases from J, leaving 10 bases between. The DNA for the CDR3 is TGCGCCAGCAGCCAACCTCAGGGTCCAGATACGCAGTATTTT. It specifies CASSQPQGPDTQYF.

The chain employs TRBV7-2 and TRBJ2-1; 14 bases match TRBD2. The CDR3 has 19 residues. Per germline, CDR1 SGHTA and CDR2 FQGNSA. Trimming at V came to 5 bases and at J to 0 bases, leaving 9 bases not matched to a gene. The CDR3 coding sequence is TGTGCCAGCAGCGCCGGGACTAGCGGGAGAGCCCGCTCCTACAATGAGCAGTTCTTC. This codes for CASSAGTSGRARSYNEQFF.

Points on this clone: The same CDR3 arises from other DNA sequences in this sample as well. For the CDR3, the DNA is TGTGCCAGCAGCTTAGGACAGAACACTGAAGCTTTCTTT. It codes for CASSLGQNTEAFF. The J gene is TRBJ1-1, the V gene TRBV7-2; D ambiguous. The CDR3 is 13 residues long. Per the germline V gene, CDR1 is SGHTA and CDR2 is FQGNSA. Trimming left V 1 base short and J 1 base short, with 4 bases between.